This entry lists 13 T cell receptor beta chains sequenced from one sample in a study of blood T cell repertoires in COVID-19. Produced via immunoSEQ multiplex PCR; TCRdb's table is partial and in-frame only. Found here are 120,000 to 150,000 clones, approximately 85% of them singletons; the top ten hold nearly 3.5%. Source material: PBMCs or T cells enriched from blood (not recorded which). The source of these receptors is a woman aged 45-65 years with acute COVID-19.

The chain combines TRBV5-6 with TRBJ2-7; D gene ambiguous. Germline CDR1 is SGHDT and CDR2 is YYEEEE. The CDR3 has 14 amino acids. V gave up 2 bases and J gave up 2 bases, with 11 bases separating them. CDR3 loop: CASSFARFPYEQYF. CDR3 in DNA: TGTGCCAGCAGCTTCGCCAGGTTCCCCTACGAGCAGTACTTC.

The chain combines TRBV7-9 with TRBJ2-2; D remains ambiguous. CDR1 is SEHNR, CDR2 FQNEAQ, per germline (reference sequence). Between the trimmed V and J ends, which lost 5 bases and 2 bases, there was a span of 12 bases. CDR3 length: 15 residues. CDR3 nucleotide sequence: TGTGCCAGCAGCCCCGTCGGTTACAACACCGGGGAGCTGTTTTTT. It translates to CASSPVGYNTGELFF.

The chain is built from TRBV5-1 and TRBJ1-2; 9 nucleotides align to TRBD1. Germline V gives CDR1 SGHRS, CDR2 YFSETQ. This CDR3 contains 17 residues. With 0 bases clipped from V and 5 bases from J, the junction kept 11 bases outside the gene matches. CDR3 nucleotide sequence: TGCGCCAGCAGCTTGGTATCGGGACAGGGATCTGGGTATGGCTACACCTTC. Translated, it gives CASSLVSGQGSGYGYTF. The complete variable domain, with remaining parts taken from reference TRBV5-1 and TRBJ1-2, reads KAGVTQTPRYLIKTRGQQVTLSCSPISGHRSVSWYQQTPGQGLQFLFEYFSETQRNKGNFPGRFSGRQFSNSRSEMNVSTLELGDSALYLCASSLVSGQGSGYGYTFGSGTRLTVV.

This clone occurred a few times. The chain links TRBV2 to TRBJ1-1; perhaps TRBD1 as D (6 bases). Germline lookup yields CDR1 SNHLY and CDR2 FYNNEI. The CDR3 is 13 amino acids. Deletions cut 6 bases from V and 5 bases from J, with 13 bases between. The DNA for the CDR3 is TGTGCCAGCAGGGACAGCCAATATACTGAAGCTTTCTTT. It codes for CASRDSQYTEAFF.

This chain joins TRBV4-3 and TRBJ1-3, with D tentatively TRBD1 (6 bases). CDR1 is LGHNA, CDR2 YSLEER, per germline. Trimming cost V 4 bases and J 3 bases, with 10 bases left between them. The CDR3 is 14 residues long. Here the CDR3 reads CASSLTGIGNTIYF. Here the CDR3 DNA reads TGCGCCAGCAGCCTAACAGGGATTGGAAACACCATATATTTT.

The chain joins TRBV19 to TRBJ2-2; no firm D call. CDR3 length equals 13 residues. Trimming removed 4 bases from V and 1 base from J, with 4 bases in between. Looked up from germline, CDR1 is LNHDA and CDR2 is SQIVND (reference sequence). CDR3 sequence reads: CASSTQNTGELFF. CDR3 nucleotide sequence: TGTGCCAGTAGTACACAGAACACCGGGGAGCTGTTTTTT.

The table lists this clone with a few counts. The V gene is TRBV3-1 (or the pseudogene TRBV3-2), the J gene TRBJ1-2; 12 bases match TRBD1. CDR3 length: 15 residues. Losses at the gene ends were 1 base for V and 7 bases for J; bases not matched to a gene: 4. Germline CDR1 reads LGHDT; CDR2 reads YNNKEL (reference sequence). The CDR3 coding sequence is TGTGCCAGCAGCCAAGGGGGACAGGGGGCCGTTGGCTACACCTTC. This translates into CASSQGGQGAVGYTF.

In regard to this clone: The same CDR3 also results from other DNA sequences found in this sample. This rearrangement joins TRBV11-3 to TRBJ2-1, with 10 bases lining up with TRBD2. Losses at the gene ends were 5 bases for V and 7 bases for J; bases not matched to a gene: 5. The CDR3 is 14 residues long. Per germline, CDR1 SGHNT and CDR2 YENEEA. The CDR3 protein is CASSARTSGNEQFF. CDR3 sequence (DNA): TGTGCCAGCAGCGCCAGGACTAGCGGAAATGAGCAGTTCTTC.

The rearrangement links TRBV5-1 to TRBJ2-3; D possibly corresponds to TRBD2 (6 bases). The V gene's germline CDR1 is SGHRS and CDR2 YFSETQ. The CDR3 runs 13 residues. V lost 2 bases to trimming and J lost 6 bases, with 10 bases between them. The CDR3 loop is CASSFGGGDTQYF. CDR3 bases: TGCGCCAGCAGCTTCGGAGGAGGGGATACGCAGTATTTT.

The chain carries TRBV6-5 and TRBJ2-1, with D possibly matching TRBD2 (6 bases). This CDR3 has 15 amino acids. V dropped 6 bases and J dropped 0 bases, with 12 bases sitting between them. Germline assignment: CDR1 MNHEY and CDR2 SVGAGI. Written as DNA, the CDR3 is TGTGCCAGCAGGGACATCGGGAGCTCCTACAATGAGCAGTTCTTC. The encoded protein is CASRDIGSSYNEQFF.

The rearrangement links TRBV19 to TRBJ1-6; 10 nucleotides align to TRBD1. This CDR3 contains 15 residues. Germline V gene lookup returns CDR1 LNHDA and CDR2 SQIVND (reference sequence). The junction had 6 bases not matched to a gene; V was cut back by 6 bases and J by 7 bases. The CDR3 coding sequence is TGTGCCAGTAGCAGGACAGGGGGTCGGAATTCACCCCTCCACTTT. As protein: CASSRTGGRNSPLHF.

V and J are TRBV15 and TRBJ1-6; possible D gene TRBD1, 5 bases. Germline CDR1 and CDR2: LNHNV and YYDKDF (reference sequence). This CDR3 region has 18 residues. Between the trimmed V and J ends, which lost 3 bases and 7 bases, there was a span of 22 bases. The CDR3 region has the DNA TGTGCCACCAGCAGGACTTTCAGGGAAGGTGGCGTCAATTCACCCCTCCACTTT. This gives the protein CATSRTFREGGVNSPLHF.

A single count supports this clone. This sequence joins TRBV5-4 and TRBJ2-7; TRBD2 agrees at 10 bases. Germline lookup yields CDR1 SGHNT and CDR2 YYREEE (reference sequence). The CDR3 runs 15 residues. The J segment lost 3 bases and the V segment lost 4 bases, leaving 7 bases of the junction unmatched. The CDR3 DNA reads TGTGCCAGCAGCGTGTCCGGGACTAGCGTCTACGAGCAGTACTTC. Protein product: CASSVSGTSVYEQYF. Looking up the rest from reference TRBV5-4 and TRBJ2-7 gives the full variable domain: ETGVTQSPTHLIKTRGQQVTLRCSSQSGHNTVSWYQQALGQGPQFIFQYYREEENGRGNFPPRFSGLQFPNYSSELNVNALELDDSALYLCASSVSGTSVYEQYFGPGTRLTVT.